This T cell receptor (beta chain) was recovered during a study of PD-1 blockade in classical Hodgkin lymphoma. The overall study: The study gave patients nivolumab 3 mg/kg intravenously every 2 weeks. Findings and limits, study-wide: What caused the repertoire differences, perhaps disease activity or prior therapy, remains undefined. CD8+ TCR diversity did not rise significantly by C4D1, unlike CD4+.

A note on this clone: Its antigen is not known.

Brentuximab vedotin exposure varied, and every patient relapsed after autologous stem cell transplantation. Responses achieved at best were complete response, partial response or progressive disease. TCRdb keeps only in-frame clones here, not all; method: immunoSEQ multiplex PCR. The table lists some 60,000 clones, more than 80% of them singletons. The V end lost 1 base, the J end lost 3 bases, and 9 bases lay between the germline ends. This CDR3 spans 14 amino acids. The V gene's germline CDR1 is LNHNV and CDR2 YYDKDF (reference sequence). The material was peripheral blood mononuclear cells (PBMCs), obtained at baseline. This sequence originates from a human donor with classical Hodgkin lymphoma. The genes are TRBV15 and TRBJ1-2; D possibly corresponds to TRBD1 (6 bases). The CDR3 nucleotides are TGTGCCACCAGCAGAGCCCAGGGGCACTATGGCTACACCTTC. This sequence encodes CATSRAQGHYGYTF.